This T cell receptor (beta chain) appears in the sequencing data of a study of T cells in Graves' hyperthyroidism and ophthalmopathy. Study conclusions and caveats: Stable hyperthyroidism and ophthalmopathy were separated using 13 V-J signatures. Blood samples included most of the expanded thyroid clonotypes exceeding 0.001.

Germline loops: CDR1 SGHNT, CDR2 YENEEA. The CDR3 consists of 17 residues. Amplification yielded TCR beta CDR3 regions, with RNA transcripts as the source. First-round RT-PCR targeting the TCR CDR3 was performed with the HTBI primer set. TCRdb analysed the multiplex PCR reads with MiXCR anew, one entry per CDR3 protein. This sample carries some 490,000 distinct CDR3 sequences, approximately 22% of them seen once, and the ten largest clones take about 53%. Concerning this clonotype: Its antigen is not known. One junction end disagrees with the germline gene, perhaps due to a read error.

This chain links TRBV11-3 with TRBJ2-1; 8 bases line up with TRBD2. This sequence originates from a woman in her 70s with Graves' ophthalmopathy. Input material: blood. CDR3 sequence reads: CAGSRFSGDQAYNEQFF. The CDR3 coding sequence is TGTGCCGGCAGTCGATTTAGCGGGGACCAAGCCTACAATGAGCAGTTCTTC.